Listed below are T cell receptor beta chains from one sample, sequenced in a study of cytomegalovirus exposure and HLA in healthy donors. Data came from immunoSEQ multiplex PCR; TCRdb stores just in-frame clones and leaves some out. The sample yields about 170,000 clones, almost 75% seen once. The source material was PBMCs. The source is a woman aged 18-29 years in good health and CMV-seropositive. CDR3s include the opening cysteine and the closing phenylalanine or tryptophan. D genes are given only for firm matches. Clone size appears in some rows only: once, few, many, or a class for an expanded clone.

once | TRBJ2-1 | TRBV29-1 | TRBD2 | TGCAGCGTTGCTCTGGGGGGAGGTAGCGGGGGGACTTACAATGAGCAGTTCTTC | CSVALGGGSGGTYNEQFF
- | TRBJ2-7 | TRBV19 | - | TGTGCCAGTAGTAGGGACTCCGCTTACGAGCAGTACTTC | CASSRDSAYEQYF
- | TRBJ2-1 | TRBV29-1 | - | TGCAGCGTTGTGGCTCTGAATGAGCAGTTCTTC | CSVVALNEQFF
- | TRBJ1-1 | TRBV5-4 | - | TGTGCCAGCAGCTTGGTCGGGGGTCGGGGCACTGAAGCTTTCTTT | CASSLVGGRGTEAFF
few | TRBJ2-3 | TRBV4-3 | - | TGCGCCAGCAGCCAAGAGGTGGGGGCCCGGAAAACAGATACGCAGTATTTT | CASSQEVGARKTDTQYF
- | TRBJ2-3 | TRBV6-1 | - | TGTGCCAGCACCAGGGCCGTCAGGGCTACGCAGTATTTT | CASTRAVRATQYF
- | TRBJ1-3 | TRBV6-5 | - | TGTGCCAGCAGTTCATTCAGGGGAAACACCATATATTTT | CASSSFRGNTIYF
few | TRBJ2-1 | TRBV2 | TRBD1 | TGTGCCAGCAGTGCCCCGACAGGGTACAATGAGCAGTTCTTC | CASSAPTGYNEQFF
- | TRBJ1-2 | TRBV4-3 | - | TGCGCCAGCAGCCAAGAAGGGTACTCAGCGGCTGGCTACACCTTC | CASSQEGYSAAGYTF
- | TRBJ1-6 | TRBV10-1 | - | TGCGCCAGCAGTGGCAGGAGGCCAGGAGATAATTCACCCCTCCACTTT | CASSGRRPGDNSPLHF
- | TRBJ2-5 | TRBV4-1 | TRBD2 | TGCGCCAGCAGCCCAGTGTTGGCGGGGGGGCAGGAGACCCAGTACTTC | CASSPVLAGGQETQYF
- | TRBJ2-5 | TRBV7-7 | - | TGTGCTAGCAGCAACCGTAGGGACTCTTCGGAGACCCAGTACTTC | CASSNRRDSSETQYF
- | TRBJ2-7 | TRBV30 | TRBD1 | TGTGCCTGGGGACAGGAACTCTCCTACGAGCAGTACTTC | CAWGQELSYEQYF
- | TRBJ1-1 | TRBV27 | - | TGTGCCAGCAGAGAAGCAGGGGTTAGGAACACTGAAGCTTTCTTT | CASREAGVRNTEAFF
- | TRBJ2-3 | TRBV5-4 | TRBD1 | TGTGCCAGCAGCTTGCGGGTGACAGGGGCAGCAGATACGCAGTATTTT | CASSLRVTGAADTQYF
few | TRBJ2-5 | TRBV28 | TRBD2 | TGTGCCAGCAGCTCCTTGTTAGCGGGGTCTCTCGAGACCCAGTACTTC | CASSSLLAGSLETQYF
- | TRBJ2-1 | TRBV7-2 | - | TGTGCCAGCAGTTCCACTAGCCCAGGGGGGTACAATGAGCAGTTCTTC | CASSSTSPGGYNEQFF
- | TRBJ1-2 | TRBV13 | - | TGTGCCAGCAGCCCCCGTTTTACCCCACGGGATGGCTACACCTTC | CASSPRFTPRDGYTF
- | TRBJ1-2 | TRBV5-1 | - | TGCGCCAGCAGCTCCGCACAGGGTAACGAGGGCTACACCTTC | CASSSAQGNEGYTF
- | TRBJ2-7 | TRBV4-3 | - | TGCGCCAGCAGCTACACGGCAGGGCCCATTGGGTCCTACGAGCAGTACTTC | CASSYTAGPIGSYEQYF
- | TRBJ2-7 | TRBV7-2 | - | TGTGCCAGCAGCCCCCAGACAAGAAGCTCCTACGAGCAGTACTTC | CASSPQTRSSYEQYF
- | TRBJ2-5 | TRBV9 | TRBD2 | TGTGCCAGCGGCGTAGGGACTAGCGGGTTCCAAGAGACCCAGTACTTC | CASGVGTSGFQETQYF
- | TRBJ2-5 | TRBV10-3 | TRBD1 | TGTGCCATCAGTGAGTTACAGACAGGGGGCGTAGAGACCCAGTACTTC | CAISELQTGGVETQYF
- | TRBJ2-5 | TRBV5-4 | - | TGTGCCAGCAGCTCACTAGCTACCGGGGAGACCCAGTACTTC | CASSSLATGETQYF
- | TRBJ2-1 | TRBV9 | TRBD2 | TGTGCCAGCAGCGAGGAGCGGGGGGGCACTTATGATGAGCAGTTCTTC | CASSEERGGTYDEQFF
- | TRBJ2-4 | TRBV29-1 | - | TGCAGCGTTTCGGACTACCTTAACAACATTCAGTACTTC | CSVSDYLNNIQYF
once | TRBJ2-5 | TRBV7-7 | TRBD2 | TGTGCTAGCAGCGCCGGACTAGAAGGGACCCAGTACTTC | CASSAGLEGTQYF
- | TRBJ1-1 | TRBV6-5 | - | TGTGCCAGCAGTTTGGGCGGGGGGACTGAAGCTTTCTTT | CASSLGGGTEAFF
- | TRBJ2-3 | TRBV4-2 | TRBD2 | TGTGCCAGCAGCCAAGCTAGCGGGATGGGGACAGATACGCAGTATTTT | CASSQASGMGTDTQYF
few | TRBJ1-2 | TRBV6-5 | TRBD1 | TGTGCCAGCAGCCCAGACAGGGTTGATGGCTACACCTTC | CASSPDRVDGYTF
- | TRBJ2-3 | TRBV15 | TRBD2 | TGTGCCACCAGCATAACGCCCCGGACTAGCGGGGCAGATACGCAGTATTTT | CATSITPRTSGADTQYF
few | TRBJ2-7 | TRBV5-6 | TRBD2 | TGTGCCAGCAGCTACACTAGCGGGGGCCACTGGGCCTACGAGCAGTACTTC | CASSYTSGGHWAYEQYF
- | TRBJ2-6 | TRBV6-5 | - | TGTGCCAGCAGCTCGGGGGCTGGGGCCAACGTCCTGACTTTC | CASSSGAGANVLTF
once | TRBJ1-2 | TRBV27 | TRBD1 | TGTGCCAGCAGTTTCCACAGGGGCGGAAACTGTGGCTACACCTTC | CASSFHRGGNCGYTF
few | TRBJ2-3 | TRBV19 | TRBD1 | TGTGCCAGTAGTATAGACCCAGGGGGAGATACGCAGTATTTT | CASSIDPGGDTQYF
- | TRBJ2-3 | TRBV6-4 | TRBD2 | TGTGCCAGCAGCCGGACTAGTGGGGAAGATACGCAGTATTTT | CASSRTSGEDTQYF
- | TRBJ2-7 | TRBV7-9 | TRBD2 | TGTGCCAGCGGCCAGCCGTACCGGGGGGACTACTACGAGCAGTACTTC | CASGQPYRGDYYEQYF
- | TRBJ2-1 | TRBV7-9 | TRBD1 | TGTGCCAGCAGCGGGGGACAGGGGTGGAATGAGCAGTTCTTC | CASSGGQGWNEQFF
- | TRBJ1-4 | TRBV2 | TRBD1 | TGTGCCAGCCGAACACTACAGGGGGCTACCGAAAAACTGTTTTTT | CASRTLQGATEKLFF
- | TRBJ2-1 | TRBV7-2 | TRBD1 | TGTGCCAGCAGCTTAGAGGGACAGGAGTACAATGAGCAGTTCTTC | CASSLEGQEYNEQFF